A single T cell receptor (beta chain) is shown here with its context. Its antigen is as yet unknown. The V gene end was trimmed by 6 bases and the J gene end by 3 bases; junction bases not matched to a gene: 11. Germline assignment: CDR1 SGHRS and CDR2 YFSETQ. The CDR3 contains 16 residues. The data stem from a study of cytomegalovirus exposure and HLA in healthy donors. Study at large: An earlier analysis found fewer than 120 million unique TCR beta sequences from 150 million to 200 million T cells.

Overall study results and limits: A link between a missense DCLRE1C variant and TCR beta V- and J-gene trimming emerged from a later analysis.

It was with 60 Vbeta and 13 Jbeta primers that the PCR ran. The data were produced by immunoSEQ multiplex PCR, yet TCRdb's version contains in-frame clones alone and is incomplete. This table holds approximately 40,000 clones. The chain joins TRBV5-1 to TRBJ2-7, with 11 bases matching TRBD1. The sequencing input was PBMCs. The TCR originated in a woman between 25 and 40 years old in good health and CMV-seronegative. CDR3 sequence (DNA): TGCGCCAGCAACCCGGGACAGGGGGGTTGGGACTACGAGCAGTACTTC. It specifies CASNPGQGGWDYEQYF.